This paragraph reports one TCR beta chain. As yet, its antigen is unknown. The protocol was immunoSEQ multiplex PCR, while the TCRdb copy is restricted to in-frame clones and leaves out a portion. This table holds 79,000 or so clones, 91% found once. This sample stems from a study of OX40 agonist ivuxolimab in advanced cancers. Study-level background: Administration of intravenous ivuxolimab to patients occurred every 2 weeks at 0.01 to 10 mg/kg. Three patients showed partial responses: one hepatocellular carcinoma and two cutaneous melanoma cases. Study-level findings and limits: Compared with others, partial responders at 0.1-3.0 mg/kg displayed clonal expansion among the lowest. Low normalized clonal expansion also occurred in some nonresponding patients.

J gave up 2 bases and V 1 base, and 1 base lay outside the gene matches. This CDR3 comprises 13 residues. In germline, CDR1 is GTSNPN, CDR2 SVGIG (reference sequence). The genes are TRBV30 and TRBJ1-2, with TRBD1 matching over 7 bases. The clonotype was recovered from an adult with an advanced solid tumor such as melanoma, head and neck, liver or kidney cancer. The input for sequencing was CD4+ or CD8+ T cells sorted from blood, taken in a trial of the OX40 agonist ivuxolimab. The CDR3 nucleotides are TGTGCCTGGAGTGGGACAGGCAACTATGGCTACACCTTC. The encoded protein is CAWSGTGNYGYTF.